A single sample gave rise to the 3 T cell receptor beta chains below, sequenced in a study of shared clonotypes between healthy human individuals (dated by TCRdb to the early 2020s). CD8 naive samples consisted of CD45RO-negative cells that were positively selected for CCR7, yielding a CD45RA+CCR7+ population without TemRA cells. Library generation was performed with the immunoSEQ multiplex PCR assay. The source is immuneACCESS, and TCRdb retained only in-frame sequences with V and J called. Part of the clones is not carried over; for the studies checked, unresolved V genes explain less than half of this, and the remainder is unexplained. Recorded for this sample are millions of clones; around 93% of them occurred a single time. Around 1.7% of the sample is taken by the ten largest. Sequenced material: naive CD8+ T cells from PBMCs. Interpreted using the paper, the cell subset or site label stands for: CD45RA+CCR7+. Receptors were obtained from a man aged 18 to 30 in good health. Some clones in this sample may be carry-over from other donors' samples.

This clone has just one count. This rearrangement joins TRBV28 to TRBJ2-5; 12 bases map to TRBD2. Germline lookup yields CDR1 MDHEN and CDR2 SYDVKM. Trimming cost V 5 bases and J 5 bases; bases outside gene matches: 15. The CDR3 has 18 residues. The DNA of the CDR3 is TGTGCCAGCAGTGACGCGATCAGGACTAGCGGGATGAGGGAGACCCAGTACTTC. Its translation is CASSDAIRTSGMRETQYF. The full variable domain, rest sourced from reference TRBV28 and TRBJ2-5, is DVKVTQSSRYLVKRTGEKVFLECVQDMDHENMFWYRQDPGLGLRLIYFSYDVKMKEKGDIPEGYSVSREKKERFSLILESASTNQTSMYLCASSDAIRTSGMRETQYFGPGTRLLVL.

J is TRBJ2-7 and V is TRBV25-1; D is unresolved. This CDR3 spans 13 amino acids. Trimming pared 3 bases from V and 3 bases from J, leaving 9 bases between. CDR1 is MGHDK, CDR2 SYGVNS, per germline. For the CDR3, the DNA is TGTGCCAGCAGTGAGTCCCGGCACTACGAGCAGTACTTC. It is translated as CASSESRHYEQYF.

The V call is TRBV9, the J call TRBJ2-7, with D perhaps TRBD1 (6 bases). The CDR3 runs 15 residues. CDR1 and CDR2 from the germline V gene are SGDLS and YYNGEE. Trimming shortened V by 4 bases and J by 3 bases, and 17 bases separated the two germline ends. This CDR3 reads CASSTQGQGNYEQYF. CDR3 nucleotide sequence: TGTGCCAGCAGCACCCAAGGGCAGGGGAACTACGAGCAGTACTTC. The full variable domain, with the rest looked up from reference TRBV9 and TRBJ2-7, is DSGVTQTPKHLITATGQRVTLRCSPRSGDLSVYWYQQSLDQGLQFLIQYYNGEERAKGNILERFSAQQFPDLHSELNLSSLELGDSALYFCASSTQGQGNYEQYFGPGTRLTVT.